Presented here are 26 T cell receptor beta chains from one specimen sequenced in a study of shared clonotypes between healthy human individuals. Data came from immunoSEQ multiplex PCR; TCRdb stores just in-frame clones and leaves some out. The top ten hold over 1.5% of the sample, which has some 790,000 clones, roughly 72% seen once. The sample taken for sequencing was memory CD4+ T cells sorted from blood. Noted subset: CD45RA-negative fraction. The receptor set was obtained from a woman in her 30s in good health.

The V gene is TRBV12-1, the J gene TRBJ2-7; TRBD2, the D gene given by the table, was not confirmed from the DNA. TRBV12-1 is a pseudogene. This CDR3 is built from 18 residues. For the CDR3, the DNA is TGTGCCAGCAGCGGGGGGACTAGCGGGAGGGTTCGGGCCTACGAGCAGTACTTC. Translation: CASSGGTSGRVRAYEQYF.

In its sample, this clone was seen once. This chain links TRBV25-1 with TRBJ2-1, with D perhaps TRBD2 (5 bases). CDR1 MGHDK and CDR2 SYGVNS come from the germline V gene. This CDR3 contains 16 residues. Trimming removed 3 bases at V and 0 bases at J, with 12 bases between. The CDR3 protein is CASSDRGPSSYNEQFF. CDR3 bases: TGTGCCAGCAGTGATCGAGGGCCCAGCTCCTACAATGAGCAGTTCTTC.

This clone was counted a single time. The chain carries TRBV6-6 and TRBJ1-5; the match to TRBD1 covers 8 bases. CDR3 length: 15 residues. The germline CDR1 and CDR2 sequences are MNHNY and SVGAGI (reference sequence). Trimming took 4 bases from V and 2 from J; bases not matched to a gene: 4. In DNA form, the CDR3 reads TGTGCCAGCAGTTCTCAGGGGGCTGGCAATCAGCCCCAGCATTTT. It codes for CASSSQGAGNQPQHF.

The chain joins TRBV27 to TRBJ2-3; TRBD2 is a possible D gene (6 bases). The CDR3 loop spans 15 amino acids. Germline CDR1 and CDR2: MNHEY and SMNVEV (reference sequence). V was shortened by 6 bases and J by 2 bases, with 15 bases between the two germline ends. The CDR3 sequence is CASRPSGGATDTQYF. CDR3 DNA: TGTGCCAGCAGGCCCTCTGGAGGGGCCACAGATACGCAGTATTTT.

This chain uses TRBV29-1 with TRBJ2-3, with D possibly being TRBD2 (5 bases). There are 14 residues in the CDR3. CDR1 and CDR2 (germline): SQVTM, ANQGSEA. With 4 bases removed from V and 0 bases from J, the gap between germline ends came to 11 bases. The CDR3 DNA reads TGCAGCGTTGCTGAGGGTTCTAGCACAGATACGCAGTATTTT. It yields the protein CSVAEGSSTDTQYF.

This sequence joins TRBV19 and TRBJ2-1, with 8 bases lining up with TRBD2. V shed 5 bases and J 7 bases; nucleotides not matched to a gene: 13. The germline V gene has CDR1 LNHDA and CDR2 SQIVND (reference sequence). The CDR3 sequence is 16 residues long. CDR3 DNA sequence: TGTGCCAGTAGTGCCTCGGGCCGGGAGGGCCGGAATGAGCAGTTCTTC. It codes for CASSASGREGRNEQFF.

The sample holds many counts of this clone. The chain uses TRBV14 and TRBJ1-1, with D unclear. In germline, CDR1 is SGHDN, CDR2 FVKESK. This CDR3 comprises 14 residues. Trimming took 5 bases from V and 2 from J, leaving 12 bases between them. DNA for the CDR3: TGTGCCAGCAGCAAGTCCCAGCTAAACACTGAAGCTTTCTTT. Translating gives CASSKSQLNTEAFF.

This sequence joins TRBV6-4 and TRBJ2-1; no firm D call. CDR3 length: 12 amino acids. Between the trimmed V and J ends, which lost 6 bases and 4 bases, there was a span of 7 bases. Looked up from germline, CDR1 is MRHNA and CDR2 is SNTAGT. The CDR3: CASRGYYNEQFF. CDR3 bases: TGTGCCAGCAGGGGGTATTACAATGAGCAGTTCTTC.

The gene calls are TRBV5-6 and TRBJ2-4, with TRBD1 matching over 9 bases. From germline, CDR1 is SGHDT and CDR2 YYEEEE. This CDR3 region has 15 residues. The junction had 10 bases not matched to a gene; V was cut back by 4 bases and J by 8 bases. The CDR3 here is CASSAWTGVRDIQYF. DNA of the CDR3: TGTGCCAGCAGCGCATGGACAGGGGTAAGGGACATTCAGTACTTC.

This sequence joins TRBV27 and TRBJ1-1; D remains unclear. This CDR3 has 12 amino acids. Trimming stripped 8 bases from V and 1 base from J, with 8 bases between. Germline V CDR1 and CDR2: MNHEY, SMNVEV (reference sequence). For the CDR3, the DNA is TGTGCCAGCGCCGACCCGAACACTGAAGCTTTCTTT. Protein: CASADPNTEAFF.

The rearrangement uses TRBV5-1 and TRBJ2-3, with D unresolved. The CDR3 is made up of 15 amino acids. Germline CDR1 and CDR2: SGHRS and YFSETQ. Between the trimmed V and J ends, which lost 3 bases and 0 bases, there was a span of 11 bases. CDR3 nucleotides: TGCGCCAGCAGCTCCGCATCTGTCAGCACAGATACGCAGTATTTT. It encodes CASSSASVSTDTQYF.

The chain couples TRBV30 to TRBJ1-1; maybe TRBD1 (6 bases). Looked up from germline, CDR1 is GTSNPN and CDR2 is SVGIG (reference sequence). Trimming pared 5 bases from V and 12 bases from J, leaving 16 bases between. CDR3 length equals 11 residues. The CDR3 loop is CAWVDRQRTFF. The CDR3 DNA follows: TGTGCCTGGGTAGACAGGCAGCGGACTTTCTTT.

The chain has TRBV18 and TRBJ2-1, with 9 nucleotides matching TRBD1. This CDR3 has 15 residues. V shed 4 bases, J shed 9 bases, and the junction held 10 bases outside the gene matches. Germline V gene data show CDR1 as KGHSH and CDR2 as LQKENI. CDR3: CASSRPGTGTSEQFF. Here the CDR3 DNA reads TGTGCCAGCTCACGTCCCGGGACAGGGACCTCTGAGCAGTTCTTC.

This clone was counted ten times or more. V and J are TRBV7-2 and TRBJ1-1; the match to TRBD1 covers 7 bases. This CDR3 comprises 13 residues. V was pared by 7 bases and J by 3 bases, with 5 bases of the junction left unmatched. CDR1 and CDR2 from the germline V gene are SGHTA and FQGNSA. The CDR3 here is CASNLQGDTEAFF. Here the CDR3 DNA reads TGTGCCAGCAACTTGCAGGGGGACACTGAAGCTTTCTTT.

V usage is TRBV9 and J usage is TRBJ1-3; D not certain. Trimming pared 3 bases from V and 0 bases from J, leaving 13 bases between. CDR1 and CDR2 (germline): SGDLS, YYNGEE. The CDR3 has 16 amino acids. The CDR3 DNA reads TGTGCCAGCAGCGCCGGGATCAGCTTCTCTGGAAACACCATATATTTT. Residues: CASSAGISFSGNTIYF.

V and J are TRBV4-1 and TRBJ1-4; possible D gene TRBD1, 6 bases. V was clipped by 2 bases and J by 0 bases, with 7 bases between them. The length of the CDR3 is 15 residues. CDR1 and CDR2 (germline): MGHRA, YSYEKL. This CDR3 reads CASSQTGSTNEKLFF. As DNA, the CDR3 is TGCGCCAGCAGCCAAACAGGGTCAACTAATGAAAAACTGTTTTTT.

The genes are TRBV7-2 and TRBJ1-1; possible D gene TRBD1, 5 bases. V gave up 5 bases and J gave up 0 bases, with 10 bases separating them. This CDR3 spans 14 amino acids. The germline gives CDR1 SGHTA, CDR2 FQGNSA. The chain's CDR3 is CASSPGHLNTEAFF. The DNA of the CDR3 is TGTGCCAGCAGCCCAGGACACCTGAACACTGAAGCTTTCTTT.

The V call is TRBV29-1, the J call TRBJ2-3, with a possible D match to TRBD1 (5 bases). The CDR3 loop spans 14 amino acids. V was clipped by 7 bases and J by 3 bases, with 17 bases between them. CDR1 SQVTM and CDR2 ANQGSEA come from the germline V gene. The CDR3 nucleotides read TGCAGCGCCCGGACACCCCAGAGGACAGATACGCAGTATTTT. Translating gives CSARTPQRTDTQYF.

The chain employs TRBV19 and TRBJ1-1, with D uncertain. CDR1 LNHDA and CDR2 SQIVND come from the germline V gene (reference sequence). V dropped 5 bases and J dropped 0 bases, with 13 bases sitting between them. The CDR3 runs to 15 residues. The DNA of the CDR3 is TGTGCCAGTAGTGAATGGACGACGGTGAACACTGAAGCTTTCTTT. The encoded protein is CASSEWTTVNTEAFF.

Comment on this clone: A much larger clonotype is one base distant, so this may be a read error. V is TRBV7-2 and J is TRBJ2-3; no definite D call. The CDR3 is 11 amino acids. With 4 bases removed from V and 4 bases from J, the gap between germline ends came to 3 bases. Germline CDR1 and CDR2: SGHTA and FQGNSA. CDR3 nucleotide sequence: TGTGCCAGCAGCTCCCCAGATACGCAGTATTTT. It specifies CASSSPDTQYF.

The rearrangement links TRBV10-1 to TRBJ2-7; 8 bases fit TRBD1. CDR1 and CDR2 (germline): WNHNN, SYGVQD (reference sequence). J gave up 6 bases and V 5 bases, and 9 bases lay outside the gene matches. There are 14 residues in the CDR3. CDR3 amino acids: CASSSTGVVFEQYF. The CDR3 DNA follows: TGCGCCAGCAGTTCGACAGGGGTCGTGTTCGAGCAGTACTTC.

The chain couples TRBV30 to TRBJ2-5, with D unclear. Matching the DNA end better, TRBJ2-7 makes the J call doubtful. Germline CDR1 reads GTSNPN; CDR2 reads SVGIG (reference sequence). The CDR3 has 14 amino acids. In DNA form, the CDR3 reads TGTGCCTGGAGCGGGCTGTCCGGGTTATTCGAGCAGTACTTC. This gives the protein CAWSGLSGLFEQYF.

This chain joins TRBV5-4 and TRBJ2-1; D is unresolved. Germline V gives CDR1 SGHNT, CDR2 YYREEE (reference sequence). V lost 4 bases to trimming and J lost 4 bases, with 18 bases between them. The CDR3 is 16 residues long. The CDR3 loop is CASSPMDPQFYNEQFF. DNA of the CDR3: TGTGCCAGCAGCCCTATGGACCCACAATTTTACAATGAGCAGTTCTTC.

The chain recombines TRBV29-1 with TRBJ2-7, with D tentatively TRBD2 (6 bases). The CDR3 is 12 residues long. V was shortened by 6 bases and J by 3 bases, with 12 bases between the two germline ends. Germline values: CDR1 SQVTM, CDR2 ANQGSEA. This CDR3 is CSVRSGGYEQYF. CDR3 coding DNA: TGCAGCGTGCGTAGCGGTGGCTACGAGCAGTACTTC.

This chain joins TRBV19 and TRBJ2-1; 12 bases match TRBD2. This CDR3 has 18 residues. The V and J ends lost 4 bases and 8 bases, in that order; junction bases with no gene match: 15. Germline loops: CDR1 LNHDA, CDR2 SQIVND (reference sequence). CDR3 sequence: CASSNPQWTSGIGYEQFF. The CDR3 region has the DNA TGTGCCAGTAGTAACCCCCAATGGACTAGCGGGATAGGGTATGAGCAGTTCTTC. The whole variable domain, remainder taken from reference TRBV19 and TRBJ2-1, is DGGITQSPKYLFRKEGQNVTLSCEQNLNHDAMYWYRQDPGQGLRLIYYSQIVNDFQKGDIAEGYSVSREKKESFPLTVTSAQKNPTAFYLCASSNPQWTSGIGYEQFFGPGTRLTVL.

The chain combines TRBV6-6 with TRBJ1-1; TRBD1 matches at 7 bases. Germline V gene data show CDR1 as MNHNY and CDR2 as SVGAGI (reference sequence). The junction had 13 bases not matched to a gene; V was cut back by 6 bases and J by 3 bases. The CDR3 length is 16 residues. CDR3 amino acids: CASSYEYQTGDTEAFF. CDR3 DNA sequence: TGTGCCAGCAGCTACGAATACCAAACAGGGGACACTGAAGCTTTCTTT.